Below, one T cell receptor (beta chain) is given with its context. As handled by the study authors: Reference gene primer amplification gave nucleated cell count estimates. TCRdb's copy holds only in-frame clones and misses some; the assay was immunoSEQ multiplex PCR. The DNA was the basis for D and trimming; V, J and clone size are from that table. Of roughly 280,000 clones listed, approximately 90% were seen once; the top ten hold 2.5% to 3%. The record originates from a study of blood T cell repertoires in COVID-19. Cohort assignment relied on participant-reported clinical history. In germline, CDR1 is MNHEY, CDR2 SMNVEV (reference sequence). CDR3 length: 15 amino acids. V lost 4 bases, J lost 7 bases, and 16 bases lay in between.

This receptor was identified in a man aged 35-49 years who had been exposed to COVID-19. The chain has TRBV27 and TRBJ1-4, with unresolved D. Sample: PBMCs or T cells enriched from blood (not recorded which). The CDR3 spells CASSSGSRQAEKLFF. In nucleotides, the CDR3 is TGTGCCAGCAGTTCAGGCAGTCGTCAGGCTGAAAAACTGTTTTTT.